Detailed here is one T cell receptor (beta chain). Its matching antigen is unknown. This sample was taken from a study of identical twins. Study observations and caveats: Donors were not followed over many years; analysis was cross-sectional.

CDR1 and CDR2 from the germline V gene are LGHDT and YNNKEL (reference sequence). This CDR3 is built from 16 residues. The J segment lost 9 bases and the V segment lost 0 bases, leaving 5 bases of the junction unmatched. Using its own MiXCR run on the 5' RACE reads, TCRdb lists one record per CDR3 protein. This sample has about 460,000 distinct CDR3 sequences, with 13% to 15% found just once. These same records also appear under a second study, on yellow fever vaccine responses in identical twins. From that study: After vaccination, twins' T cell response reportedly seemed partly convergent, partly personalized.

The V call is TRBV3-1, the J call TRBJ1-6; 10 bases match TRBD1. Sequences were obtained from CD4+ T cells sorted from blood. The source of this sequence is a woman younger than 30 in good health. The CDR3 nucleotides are TGTGCCAGCAGCCAAGAAGGCGACAGGGGGCGTTCACCCCTCCACTTT. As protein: CASSQEGDRGRSPLHF. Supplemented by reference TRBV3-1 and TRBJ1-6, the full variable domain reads DTAVSQTPKYLVTQMGNDKSIKCEQNLGHDTMYWYKQDSKKFLKIMFSYNNKELIINETVPNRFSPKSPDKAHLNLHINSLELGDSAVYFCASSQEGDRGRSPLHFGNGTRLTVT.